This TCR beta chain was identified in a study of response to subunit inactivated influenza vaccine. Study results and limitations: Each seasonal influenza vaccination, the authors suggested, recruits few new T cells.

With respect to this clonotype: Antigen: not known.

TCRdb reprocessed the RT-PCR reads via MiXCR and lists one record per CDR3 protein. This table has about 480,000 distinct CDR3 sequences, over 25% appearing once. The length of the CDR3 is 16 residues. J lost 6 bases, V lost 1 base, and 6 bases had no gene match. CDR1 is LGHNT and CDR2 is FRNRAP in the germline V gene. This receptor was taken from a man aged 50 to 60 who received an inactivated influenza vaccine. The sample consisted of CD4+ T cells sorted from PBMCs, taken around 5 days after vaccination. The chain employs TRBV12-5 and TRBJ2-2; TRBD2 matches at 9 bases. In DNA, the CDR3 is TGTGCTAGTGGTTTGGCGTCTGGACTAGCGCCCGGGGAGCTGTTTTTT. Its protein product is CASGLASGLAPGELFF.